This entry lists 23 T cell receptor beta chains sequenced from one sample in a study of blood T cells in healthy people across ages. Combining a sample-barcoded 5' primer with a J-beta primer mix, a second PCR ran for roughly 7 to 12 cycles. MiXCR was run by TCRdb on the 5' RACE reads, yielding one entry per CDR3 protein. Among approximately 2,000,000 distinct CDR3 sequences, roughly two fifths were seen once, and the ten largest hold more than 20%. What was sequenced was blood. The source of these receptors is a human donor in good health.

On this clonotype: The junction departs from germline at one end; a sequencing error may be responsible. CDR3 sequence: CASSEPGQMNTEVFF. Written as DNA, the CDR3 is TGCGCCAGCAGCGAACCGGGACAGATGAACACTGAAGTTTTCTTT. This chain connects TRBV5-1 to TRBJ1-1, with TRBD1 matching over 7 bases. Looked up from germline, CDR1 is SGHRS and CDR2 is YFSETQ. The CDR3 is 15 residues long. The variable domain in full, with the rest retrieved from reference TRBV5-1 and TRBJ1-1, is KAGVTQTPRYLIKTRGQQVTLSCSPISGHRSVSWYQQTPGQGLQFLFEYFSETQRNKGNFPGRFSGRQFSNSRSEMNVSTLELGDSALYLCASSEPGQMNTEVFFGQGTRLTVV.

The chain's CDR3 is CASSLGLRNSGANVLTF. DNA for the CDR3: TGTGCCAGCAGCCTGGGACTGCGTAACTCTGGGGCCAACGTCCTGACTTTC. The chain has TRBV6-1 and TRBJ2-6; D perhaps matches TRBD2 (6 bases). V lost 6 bases and J 0 bases, leaving 15 bases between the germline ends. This CDR3 region has 17 residues. Germline loops: CDR1 MNHNS, CDR2 SASEGT.

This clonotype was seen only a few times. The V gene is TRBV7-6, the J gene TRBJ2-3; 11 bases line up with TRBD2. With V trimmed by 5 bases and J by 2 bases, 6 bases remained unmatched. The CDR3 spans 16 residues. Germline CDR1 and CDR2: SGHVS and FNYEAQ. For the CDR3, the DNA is TGTGCCAGCAGCACCCGACTAGCGGGGCCCACAGATACGCAGTATTTT. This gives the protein CASSTRLAGPTDTQYF.

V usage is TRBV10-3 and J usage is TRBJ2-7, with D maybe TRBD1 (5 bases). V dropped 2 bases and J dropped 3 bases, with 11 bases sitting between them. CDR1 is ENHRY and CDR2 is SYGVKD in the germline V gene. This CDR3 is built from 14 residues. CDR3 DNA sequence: TGTGCCATCAGTGAGCCTCAGGGCCGCTACGAGCAGTACTTC. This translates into CAISEPQGRYEQYF.

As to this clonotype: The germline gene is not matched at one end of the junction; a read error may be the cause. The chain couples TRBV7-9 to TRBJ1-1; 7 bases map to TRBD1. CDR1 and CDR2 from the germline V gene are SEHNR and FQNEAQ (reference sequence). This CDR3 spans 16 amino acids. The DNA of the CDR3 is TGTGCCAGCGGCTTGGGGGAAAGACCAGGGGGCACTGAAGCTTTCTTT. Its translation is CASGLGERPGGTEAFF.

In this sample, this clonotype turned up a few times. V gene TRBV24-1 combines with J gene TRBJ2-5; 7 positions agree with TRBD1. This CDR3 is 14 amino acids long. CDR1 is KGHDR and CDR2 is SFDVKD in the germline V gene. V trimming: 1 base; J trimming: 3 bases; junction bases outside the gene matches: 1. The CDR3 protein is CATSDFGTEETQYF. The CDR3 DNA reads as TGTGCCACCAGTGATTTTGGGACAGAAGAGACCCAGTACTTC.

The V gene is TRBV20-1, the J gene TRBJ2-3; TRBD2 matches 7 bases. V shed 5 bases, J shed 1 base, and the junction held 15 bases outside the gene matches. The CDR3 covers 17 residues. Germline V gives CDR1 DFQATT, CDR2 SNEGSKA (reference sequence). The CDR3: CSALPFLLAGRTDTQYF. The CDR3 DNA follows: TGCAGTGCTCTTCCCTTTTTATTAGCGGGTCGCACAGATACGCAGTATTTT.

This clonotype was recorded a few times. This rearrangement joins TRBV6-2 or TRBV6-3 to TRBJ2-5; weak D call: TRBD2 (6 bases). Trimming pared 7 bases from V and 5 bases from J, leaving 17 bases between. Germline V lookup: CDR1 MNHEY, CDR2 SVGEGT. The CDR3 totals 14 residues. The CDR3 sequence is CASNFGPAGETQYF. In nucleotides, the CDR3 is TGTGCCAGCAATTTCGGACCCGCGGGGGAGACCCAGTACTTC.

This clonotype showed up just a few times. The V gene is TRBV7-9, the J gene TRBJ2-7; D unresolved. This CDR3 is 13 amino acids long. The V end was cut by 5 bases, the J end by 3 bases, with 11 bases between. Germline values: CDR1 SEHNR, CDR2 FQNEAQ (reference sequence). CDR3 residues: CASSLLKNYEQYF. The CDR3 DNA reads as TGTGCCAGCAGCCTCCTTAAAAACTACGAGCAGTACTTC.

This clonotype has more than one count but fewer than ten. The CDR3 reads CASSPQGQGGYEQYF. The CDR3 region has the DNA TGTGCCAGCAGTCCGCAGGGACAGGGAGGCTACGAGCAGTACTTC. This sequence joins TRBV9 and TRBJ2-7; 9 nucleotides agree with TRBD1. Germline V gives CDR1 SGDLS, CDR2 YYNGEE. The junction had 9 bases not matched to a gene; V was cut back by 5 bases and J by 3 bases. The CDR3 is 15 amino acids.

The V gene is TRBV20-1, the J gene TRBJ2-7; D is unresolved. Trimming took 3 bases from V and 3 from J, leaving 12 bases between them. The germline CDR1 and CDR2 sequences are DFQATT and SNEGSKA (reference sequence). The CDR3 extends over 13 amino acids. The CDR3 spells CSASGQELYEQYF. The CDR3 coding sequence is TGCAGTGCTAGTGGGCAGGAACTCTACGAGCAGTACTTC.

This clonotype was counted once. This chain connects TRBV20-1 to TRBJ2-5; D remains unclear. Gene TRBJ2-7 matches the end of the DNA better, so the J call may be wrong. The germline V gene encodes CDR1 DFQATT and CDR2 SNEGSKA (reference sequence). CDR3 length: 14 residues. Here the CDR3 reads CSAREDRAGFEQYF. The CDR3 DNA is TGCAGTGCTAGAGAAGACCGGGCTGGGTTCGAGCAGTACTTC.

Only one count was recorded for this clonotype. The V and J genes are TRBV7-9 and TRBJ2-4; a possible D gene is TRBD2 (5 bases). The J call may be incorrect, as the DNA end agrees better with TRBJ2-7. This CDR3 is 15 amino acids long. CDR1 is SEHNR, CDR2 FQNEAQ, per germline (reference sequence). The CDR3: CASSKPAETGYEQYF. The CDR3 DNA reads TGTGCCAGCAGCAAACCAGCAGAGACGGGATACGAGCAGTACTTC.

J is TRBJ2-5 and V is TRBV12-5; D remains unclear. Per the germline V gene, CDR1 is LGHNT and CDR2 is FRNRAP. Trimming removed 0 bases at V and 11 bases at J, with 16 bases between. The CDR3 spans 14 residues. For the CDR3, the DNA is TGTGCTAGTGGTTTGGTACCCGGGTTACATGAGCAGTACTTC. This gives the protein CASGLVPGLHEQYF.

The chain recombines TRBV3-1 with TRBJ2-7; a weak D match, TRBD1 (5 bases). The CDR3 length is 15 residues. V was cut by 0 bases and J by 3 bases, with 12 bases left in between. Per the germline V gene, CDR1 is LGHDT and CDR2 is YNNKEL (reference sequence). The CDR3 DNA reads TGTGCCAGCAGCCAAGACGAGGACACATACTACGAGCAGTACTTC. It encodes CASSQDEDTYYEQYF.

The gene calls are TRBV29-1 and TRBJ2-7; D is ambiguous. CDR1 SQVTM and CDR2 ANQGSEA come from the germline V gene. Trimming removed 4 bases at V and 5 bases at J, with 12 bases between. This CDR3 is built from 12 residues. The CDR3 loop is CSVVFWGDEQYF. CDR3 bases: TGCAGCGTTGTGTTTTGGGGTGACGAGCAGTACTTC.

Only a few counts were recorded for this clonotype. Here the CDR3 reads CASSSPGQAYYGYTF. The CDR3 DNA sequence: TGTGCCAGCAGTTCACCGGGACAGGCGTACTATGGCTACACCTTC. The chain couples TRBV28 to TRBJ1-2, with TRBD1 matching over 8 bases. The CDR3 is 15 residues long. In germline, CDR1 is MDHEN, CDR2 SYDVKM. After removal of 4 bases from V and 3 bases from J, the junction contained 7 bases not matched to a gene.

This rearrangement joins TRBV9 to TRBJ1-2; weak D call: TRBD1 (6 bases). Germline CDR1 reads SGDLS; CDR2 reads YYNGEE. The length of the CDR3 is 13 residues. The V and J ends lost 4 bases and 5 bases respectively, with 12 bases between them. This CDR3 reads CASSQWGAYGYTF. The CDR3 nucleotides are TGTGCCAGCAGCCAGTGGGGGGCATATGGCTACACCTTC.

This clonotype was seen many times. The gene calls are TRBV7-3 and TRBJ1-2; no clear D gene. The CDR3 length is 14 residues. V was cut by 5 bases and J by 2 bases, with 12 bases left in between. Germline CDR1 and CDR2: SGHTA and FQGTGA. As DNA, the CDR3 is TGTGCCAGCAGCCCGGACGGATCGAACTATGGCTACACCTTC. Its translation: CASSPDGSNYGYTF.

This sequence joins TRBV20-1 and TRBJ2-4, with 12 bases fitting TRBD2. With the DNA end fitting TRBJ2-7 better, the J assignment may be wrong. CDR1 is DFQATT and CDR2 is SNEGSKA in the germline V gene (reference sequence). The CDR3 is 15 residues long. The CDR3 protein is CSAPSPSGGAYEQYF. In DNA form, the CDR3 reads TGCAGTGCCCCCTCCCCTAGCGGGGGGGCCTACGAGCAGTACTTC.

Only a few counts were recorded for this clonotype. The CDR3: CSVGSGQSYEQYF. Here the CDR3 DNA reads TGCAGCGTTGGCTCCGGACAATCCTACGAGCAGTACTTC. The chain is built from TRBV29-1 and TRBJ2-7; the D gene is possibly TRBD1 (5 bases). Germline-derived CDR1 and CDR2 are SQVTM and ANQGSEA. The length of the CDR3 is 13 residues. The germline V and J ends were trimmed by 4 bases and 1 base, with 11 bases remaining between them.

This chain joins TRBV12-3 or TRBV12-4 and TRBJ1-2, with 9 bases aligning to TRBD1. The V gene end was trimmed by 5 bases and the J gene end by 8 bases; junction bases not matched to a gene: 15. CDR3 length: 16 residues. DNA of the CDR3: TGTGCCAGCAGTCCTCTACTGGGACAGGGTCCTTACGGCTACACCTTC. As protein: CASSPLLGQGPYGYTF.

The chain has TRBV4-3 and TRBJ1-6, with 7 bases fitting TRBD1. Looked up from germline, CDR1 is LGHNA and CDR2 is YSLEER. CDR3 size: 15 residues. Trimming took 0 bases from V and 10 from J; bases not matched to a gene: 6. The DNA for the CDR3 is TGCGCCAGCAGCCAAGAACAGGGGCTGAAATCACCCCTCCACTTT. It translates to CASSQEQGLKSPLHF.